This T cell receptor beta chain was recorded in a study of cytomegalovirus exposure and HLA in healthy donors. Germline V lookup: CDR1 MDHEN, CDR2 SYDVKM. V dropped 5 bases and J dropped 3; count of bases not matched to a gene: 5. The CDR3 contains 14 residues. PCR employed 60 Vbeta and 13 Jbeta primers. The data were produced by immunoSEQ multiplex PCR, yet TCRdb's version contains in-frame clones alone and is incomplete. The top ten clones hold 6.5% to 7.5% of a sample with tens of thousands of clones, around two thirds of them seen once. The genes are TRBV28 and TRBJ1-1, with 8 bases identical to TRBD1. The source is a woman in her forties or fifties in good health and CMV-seropositive. The sample comprised PBMCs. The CDR3 here is CASSTTGADTEAFF. CDR3 DNA: TGTGCCAGCAGTACGACAGGGGCGGACACTGAAGCTTTCTTT.